Below, 4 T cell receptor beta chains from the same sample are listed, as sequenced in a study of blood T cell repertoires in COVID-19. Data came from immunoSEQ multiplex PCR; TCRdb stores just in-frame clones and leaves some out. The table has 200,000 to 250,000 clones, approximately 87% seen once. Sequenced: peripheral blood. Receptor source: a woman between 50 and 59 years old with acute or convalescent COVID-19.

The chain links TRBV27 to TRBJ2-3; D gene unclear. There are 14 residues in the CDR3. Trimming stripped 5 bases from V and 0 bases from J, with 9 bases between. Germline CDR1 MNHEY, CDR2 SMNVEV (reference sequence). DNA for the CDR3: TGTGCCAGCAGTCCGCTACTAAGCACAGATACGCAGTATTTT. Its protein is CASSPLLSTDTQYF.

V gene TRBV6-4 combines with J gene TRBJ1-3; unclear D gene. The V end lost 7 bases, the J end lost 0 bases, and 13 bases lay between the germline ends. In germline, CDR1 is MRHNA, CDR2 SNTAGT. CDR3 length: 15 residues. The CDR3 reads CASTWTPRSGNTIYF. In nucleotides, the CDR3 is TGTGCCAGCACCTGGACTCCCCGCTCTGGAAACACCATATATTTT.

Comment on this clone: Other DNA sequences in the sample encode the same CDR3. V gene TRBV5-1 combines with J gene TRBJ2-5; 11 bases match TRBD1. V was pared by 5 bases and J by 1 base, with 4 bases of the junction left unmatched. Germline V CDR1 and CDR2: SGHRS, YFSETQ. The CDR3 loop spans 15 amino acids. The CDR3 loop reads CASSTGTGGQETQYF. The CDR3, as DNA: TGCGCCAGCAGTACCGGGACAGGGGGCCAAGAGACCCAGTACTTC.

This chain uses TRBV5-1 with TRBJ2-1, with TRBD1 identical over 8 bases. The CDR3 is 15 residues long. CDR1 SGHRS and CDR2 YFSETQ come from the germline V gene. With 2 bases clipped from V and 4 bases from J, the junction kept 5 bases outside the gene matches. The CDR3 DNA reads as TGCGCCAGCAGCTTCGGACAGGGCGGTTACAATGAGCAGTTCTTC. It codes for CASSFGQGGYNEQFF.